These 8 T cell receptor beta chains came from one sample sequenced in a study of blood T cell repertoires in COVID-19. Assay used: immunoSEQ multiplex PCR; TCRdb lists only in-frame clones, some missing. The repertoire holds more than 150,000 clones, with approximately 94% as singletons. What was sequenced was peripheral blood. The source is a young man with COVID-19, enrolled during active disease.

J is TRBJ2-2 and V is TRBV9, with a weak D call TRBD2 (5 bases). The germline V gene encodes CDR1 SGDLS and CDR2 YYNGEE. This CDR3 contains 15 residues. Trimming took 4 bases from V and 1 from J, leaving 11 bases between them. CDR3 bases: TGTGCCAGCAGCCCCCCCGGGAAGAACACCGGGGAGCTGTTTTTT. It translates to CASSPPGKNTGELFF.

This clone showed up just once. The chain has TRBV5-1 and TRBJ1-2; D may be TRBD1 (6 bases). V gave up 4 bases and J gave up 8 bases, with 24 bases separating them. Looked up from germline, CDR1 is SGHRS and CDR2 is YFSETQ. This CDR3 contains 16 residues. The CDR3 DNA reads as TGCGCCAGCAGCCCCAATCACTTGGGGGCAGGTGGGGGCTACACCTTC. Translated: CASSPNHLGAGGGYTF.

This chain connects TRBV2 to TRBJ2-7; 10 bases are shared with TRBD2. With V trimmed by 6 bases and J by 5 bases, 19 bases remained unmatched. In germline, CDR1 is SNHLY, CDR2 FYNNEI. This CDR3 spans 18 amino acids. CDR3 DNA sequence: TGTGCCAGCAGGGCGATTCCCCGCAAACGGACTAGCGGCGACGAGCAGTACTTC. It translates to CASRAIPRKRTSGDEQYF.

The chain combines TRBV7-2 with TRBJ2-7; perhaps TRBD2 as D (7 bases). The CDR3 sequence is 15 residues long. Per the germline V gene, CDR1 is SGHTA and CDR2 is FQGNSA. The V and J ends lost 1 base and 3 bases respectively, with 13 bases between them. In DNA form, the CDR3 reads TGTGCCAGCAGCTTAGATGGGGGGGCCTTCTACGAGCAGTACTTC. Protein: CASSLDGGAFYEQYF.

This clone was seen a few times. The chain uses TRBV6-5 and TRBJ1-5; D might be TRBD1 (5 bases). The CDR3 is made up of 15 amino acids. The germline V and J ends were trimmed by 7 bases and 1 base, with 14 bases remaining between them. Germline-derived CDR1 and CDR2 are MNHEY and SVGAGI. CDR3: CASMGPEKSNQPQHF. DNA for the CDR3: TGTGCCAGCATGGGGCCGGAAAAGAGCAATCAGCCCCAGCATTTT.

This chain links TRBV2 with TRBJ1-1; D unclear. Looked up from germline, CDR1 is SNHLY and CDR2 is FYNNEI. This CDR3 is built from 14 residues. Trimming took off 6 bases at V and 0 bases at J, with 11 bases between the two ends. In nucleotides, the CDR3 is TGTGCCAGCAGGCGGGGAGACATGAACACTGAAGCTTTCTTT. Encoded protein: CASRRGDMNTEAFF.

The genes are TRBV2 and TRBJ1-6; D gene ambiguous. Deletions cut 3 bases from V and 10 bases from J, with 10 bases between. Germline values: CDR1 SNHLY, CDR2 FYNNEI. The CDR3 consists of 13 residues. CDR3 sequence reads: CASSDPRKSPLHF. CDR3 nucleotides: TGTGCCAGCAGTGACCCGCGAAAGTCACCCCTCCACTTT.

This chain uses TRBV5-6 with TRBJ1-1; TRBD1 matches 10 bases. Germline V gene sequence: CDR1 SGHDT, CDR2 YYEEEE. Trimming at V came to 2 bases and at J to 0 bases, leaving 1 base not matched to a gene. The CDR3 has 15 amino acids. Written as DNA, the CDR3 is TGTGCCAGCAGCTTAGGACAGGGGGTGAACACTGAAGCTTTCTTT. This encodes CASSLGQGVNTEAFF.